A single T cell receptor (beta chain) is shown here with its context. Cohorts were based on clinical histories the participants reported. Germline CDR1 and CDR2: SQVTM and ANQGSEA. Deletions cut 8 bases from V and 4 bases from J, with 12 bases between. The CDR3 spans 12 residues. The sample originates from a study of blood T cell repertoires in COVID-19. Some clones are missing from TCRdb's copy, which holds only in-frame ones; the method was immunoSEQ multiplex PCR. Of 300,000 to 350,000 clones in the sample, 75% to 90% were seen once. The specimen sequenced was PBMCs or T cells enriched from blood (not recorded which). The rearrangement links TRBV29-1 to TRBJ2-4; D ambiguous. This clonotype was sampled from a man aged 25-45 years who had recovered from COVID-19. The CDR3 is CSCLERKNIQYF. The CDR3 DNA sequence: TGCAGCTGTCTGGAGAGAAAAAACATTCAGTACTTC.